The text below deals with one T cell receptor beta chain. What it recognizes is unknown. The repertoire was sequenced with immunoSEQ multiplex PCR; TCRdb's copy has only in-frame clones and lacks some. Found here are roughly 150,000 clones, about nine tenths of them singletons; the top ten hold around 1.3%. CDR1 SGHAT and CDR2 FQNNGV come from the germline V gene. The CDR3 covers 17 residues. V gave up 5 bases and J gave up 0 bases; unmatched junction bases: 11. The sample belongs to a study of T cell responses to AZD1222 COVID-19 vaccine. Second-dose schedules of about 4 or about 12 weeks were combined. Whole-study findings and limits: It should be noted that donors were predominantly white British and more often female, and clonal diversity was possibly underestimated. Samples come after the peak T cell response, not at day 14.

The source of this sequence is an adult who received the AZD1222 COVID-19 vaccine. Sequences were derived from peripheral blood, sampled 28 days after the second AZD1222 dose. J is TRBJ2-7 and V is TRBV11-2; 9 bases are shared with TRBD2. As DNA, the CDR3 is TGTGCCAGCAGCCCGTCGTTTGGCGGGAGGGCCTCCTACGAGCAGTACTTC. Encoded protein: CASSPSFGGRASYEQYF.